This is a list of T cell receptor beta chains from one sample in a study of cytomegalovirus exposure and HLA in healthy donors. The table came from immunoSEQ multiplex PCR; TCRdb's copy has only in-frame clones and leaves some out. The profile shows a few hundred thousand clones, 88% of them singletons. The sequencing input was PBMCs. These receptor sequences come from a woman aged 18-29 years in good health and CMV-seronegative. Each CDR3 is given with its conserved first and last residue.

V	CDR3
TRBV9	CASSLAGGYTDTQYF
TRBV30	CAWATGGVNTIYF
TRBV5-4	CASRRREGIYNEQFF
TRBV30	CAWGQSEAFF
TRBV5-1	CASSLEGGGETQYF
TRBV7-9	CASSPQGAREQYF
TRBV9	CASSPNALRAGNEKLFF
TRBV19	CASSIIRGSNQPQHF
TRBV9	CASSVGGVAQPQHF
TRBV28	CASSSTGTGNYGYTF
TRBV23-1	CASRVPGTGDYEQYF
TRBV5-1	CASSLGTGDKDTQYF
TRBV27	CASKTSGEKETQYF
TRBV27	CASSFGFWGDTEAFF
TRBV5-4	CASSLQGINYGYTF
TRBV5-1	CASSLKQVTGELFF
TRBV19	CASSAGTDTSRELFF
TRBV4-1	CASSLSGGLDYGYTF
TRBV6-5	CASSQTDHYEQYF
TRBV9	CASSEAGGPYFEQFF
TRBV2	CASRIQGTATEAFF
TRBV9	CASTPDGVRGELFF
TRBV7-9	CASSFVLGATEAFF
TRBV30	CAWSGQNQPQHF
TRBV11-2	CASSAPTSGGEQYF
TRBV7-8	CASSFRLPGLAGGPGQFF
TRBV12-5	CASGLGLAGGTDTQYF
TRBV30	CAWSGGSLRGSSYNEQFF
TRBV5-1	CASSLAPGVSGNTIYF